This TCR beta chain comes out of a study of T-cell reconstitution after alpha-beta-depleted transplantation in children. The study's findings and limits: The main origin of T-cell counts and diversity one year after transplant was newly produced T cells.

TCRbeta library preparation incorporated unique molecular identifiers. Each CDR3 protein gets one entry after TCRdb re-called the PCR reads with MiXCR. The sample includes hundreds of thousands of distinct CDR3 sequences, over 9.5% of them seen just once. This clonotype showed up many times. Antigen specificity is unknown. Germline loops: CDR1 MDHEN, CDR2 SYDVKM. V lost 4 bases to trimming and J lost 1 base; unmatched junction nucleotides: 4. The CDR3 spans 15 residues. This sequence joins TRBV28 and TRBJ1-1, with 9 bases matching TRBD1. The specimen was PBMCs, collected before TCRalphabeta/CD19-depleted stem cell transplant. This TCR derives from a child under 10 years old with inherited bone marrow failure, due to receive a stem cell transplant. As DNA, the CDR3 is TGTGCCAGCAGTTACAGGGGGCTTAGGAACACTGAAGCTTTCTTT. It yields the protein CASSYRGLRNTEAFF.